This is a list of T cell receptor beta chains from one sample in a study of cytomegalovirus exposure and HLA in healthy donors. TCRdb's table, derived via immunoSEQ multiplex PCR, lists solely in-frame clones and lacks some. The table records 150,000 to 200,000 clones, approximately 71% of them present only once. Sequencing was carried out using PBMCs. These receptors were obtained from a woman younger than 30 in good health and CMV-seropositive. The CDR3 runs from the conserved cysteine through the conserved F or W. A D gene is named only where the DNA matches it firmly. The size entry is marked missing in some rows and otherwise reads once, few, many or a size class.

J gene: TRBJ2-7; clone size: .; D gene: TRBD2; V gene: TRBV4-1; CDR3 protein: CASSPDGGAYEQYF; CDR3 DNA: TGCGCCAGCAGCCCTGATGGGGGGGCCTACGAGCAGTACTTC
J gene: TRBJ2-7; clone size: few; D gene: .; V gene: TRBV14; CDR3 protein: CASSQVGAEQYF; CDR3 DNA: TGTGCCAGCAGCCAAGTGGGAGCCGAGCAGTACTTC
J gene: TRBJ1-2; clone size: .; D gene: TRBD1; V gene: TRBV4-1; CDR3 protein: CASSQAGQGSPNYGYTF; CDR3 DNA: TGCGCCAGCAGCCAAGCGGGACAGGGTTCGCCTAACTATGGCTACACCTTC
J gene: TRBJ2-1; clone size: .; D gene: TRBD2; V gene: TRBV11-2; CDR3 protein: CASSLVALGGIEQFF; CDR3 DNA: TGTGCCAGCAGCTTAGTGGCGTTGGGGGGGATTGAGCAGTTCTTC
J gene: TRBJ2-2; clone size: .; D gene: TRBD1; V gene: TRBV4-1; CDR3 protein: CASSQGQGYMYGELFF; CDR3 DNA: TGCGCCAGCAGCCAAGGACAGGGTTATATGTACGGGGAGCTGTTTTTT
J gene: TRBJ2-3; clone size: .; D gene: TRBD1; V gene: TRBV9; CDR3 protein: CASSVEGTATDTQYF; CDR3 DNA: TGTGCCAGCAGCGTAGAGGGGACAGCCACAGATACGCAGTATTTT
J gene: TRBJ1-1; clone size: few; D gene: .; V gene: TRBV29-1; CDR3 protein: CSALQGRYTEAFF; CDR3 DNA: TGCAGCGCCCTACAGGGAAGGTACACTGAAGCTTTCTTT
J gene: TRBJ1-2; clone size: .; D gene: TRBD1; V gene: TRBV14; CDR3 protein: CASSQVSLRSRDRANYGYTF; CDR3 DNA: TGTGCCAGCAGCCAAGTGAGCCTAAGATCACGGGACAGAGCTAACTATGGCTACACCTTC
J gene: TRBJ2-2; clone size: once; D gene: TRBD2; V gene: TRBV2; CDR3 protein: CASGTSGGANTGELFF; CDR3 DNA: TGTGCTAGCGGGACTAGCGGGGGGGCGAACACCGGGGAGCTGTTTTTT
J gene: TRBJ1-1; clone size: few; D gene: .; V gene: TRBV7-8; CDR3 protein: CASSFGGGRTEAFF; CDR3 DNA: TGTGCCAGCAGCTTCGGTGGCGGTAGGACTGAAGCTTTCTTT
J gene: TRBJ1-6; clone size: .; D gene: TRBD1; V gene: TRBV7-2; CDR3 protein: CASSSGQGRNSPLHF; CDR3 DNA: TGTGCCAGCAGCTCCGGACAGGGAAGGAATTCACCCCTCCACTTT
J gene: TRBJ2-3; clone size: .; D gene: TRBD2; V gene: TRBV6-1; CDR3 protein: CASSVTSGGTDTQYF; CDR3 DNA: TGTGCCAGCAGTGTCACTAGCGGGGGCACAGATACGCAGTATTTT
J gene: TRBJ1-2; clone size: .; D gene: TRBD1; V gene: TRBV5-1; CDR3 protein: CASTDTSRDRRGYTF; CDR3 DNA: TGCGCCAGCACCGACACTTCCCGGGACAGGCGAGGCTACACCTTC
J gene: TRBJ2-1; clone size: few; D gene: .; V gene: TRBV4-3; CDR3 protein: CASSRDTGSNEQFF; CDR3 DNA: TGCGCCAGCAGCCGAGACACAGGGTCCAATGAGCAGTTCTTC
J gene: TRBJ2-2; clone size: .; D gene: .; V gene: TRBV7-3; CDR3 protein: CASSLMVGGELFF; CDR3 DNA: TGTGCCAGCAGCTTGATGGTCGGCGGGGAGCTGTTTTTT
J gene: TRBJ2-5; clone size: .; D gene: TRBD2; V gene: TRBV5-4; CDR3 protein: CASSLRGGETQYF; CDR3 DNA: TGTGCCAGCAGCTTGAGGGGAGGGGAGACCCAGTACTTC
J gene: TRBJ1-5; clone size: .; D gene: .; V gene: TRBV28; CDR3 protein: CASSLGESNQPQHF; CDR3 DNA: TGTGCCAGCAGTTTAGGTGAGAGCAATCAGCCCCAGCATTTT
J gene: TRBJ1-5; clone size: .; D gene: TRBD1; V gene: TRBV18; CDR3 protein: CASSPLNTGADQPQHF; CDR3 DNA: TGTGCCAGCTCTCCTCTCAATACAGGGGCCGACCAGCCCCAGCATTTT
J gene: TRBJ1-1; clone size: .; D gene: .; V gene: TRBV5-1; CDR3 protein: CASSLGGMYTEAFF; CDR3 DNA: TGCGCCAGCAGCTTGGGAGGGATGTACACTGAAGCTTTCTTT
J gene: TRBJ1-5; clone size: few; D gene: TRBD1; V gene: TRBV18; CDR3 protein: CASSPGTGGNQPQHF; CDR3 DNA: TGTGCCAGCTCACCCGGGACAGGAGGCAATCAGCCCCAGCATTTT
J gene: TRBJ1-5; clone size: once; D gene: .; V gene: TRBV15; CDR3 protein: CATSRDLVQPQHF; CDR3 DNA: TGTGCCACCAGCAGAGATCTAGTGCAGCCCCAGCATTTT
J gene: TRBJ1-4; clone size: .; D gene: TRBD1; V gene: TRBV6-1; CDR3 protein: CASSEALIAGAGGNEKLFF; CDR3 DNA: TGTGCCAGCAGTGAAGCGTTAATAGCGGGGGCAGGGGGAAATGAAAAACTGTTTTTT
J gene: TRBJ2-3; clone size: few; D gene: .; V gene: TRBV2; CDR3 protein: CASSGRTGTDTQYF; CDR3 DNA: TGTGCCAGCAGCGGACGCACGGGGACAGATACGCAGTATTTT
J gene: TRBJ2-1; clone size: .; D gene: TRBD1; V gene: TRBV5-1; CDR3 protein: CASSRGTGHWDEQFF; CDR3 DNA: TGCGCCAGCAGTAGAGGGACAGGGCATTGGGATGAGCAGTTCTTC
J gene: TRBJ2-5; clone size: .; D gene: .; V gene: TRBV5-1; CDR3 protein: CASNRRGEETQYF; CDR3 DNA: TGCGCCAGCAACAGGAGGGGTGAAGAGACCCAGTACTTC
J gene: TRBJ1-2; clone size: once; D gene: TRBD1; V gene: TRBV13; CDR3 protein: CASSLTRTGANYGYTF; CDR3 DNA: TGTGCCAGCAGCTTAACGAGGACAGGAGCTAACTATGGCTACACCTTC
J gene: TRBJ2-2; clone size: .; D gene: TRBD1; V gene: TRBV6-5; CDR3 protein: CASKRTGAGELFF; CDR3 DNA: TGTGCCAGCAAAAGGACAGGGGCCGGGGAGCTGTTTTTT
J gene: TRBJ2-3; clone size: .; D gene: TRBD2; V gene: TRBV4-2; CDR3 protein: CASSQEKTPGGDTQYF; CDR3 DNA: TGTGCCAGCAGCCAAGAAAAAACCCCGGGGGGGGATACGCAGTATTTT
J gene: TRBJ1-2; clone size: .; D gene: .; V gene: TRBV4-3; CDR3 protein: CASSQEVVEFYGGYTF; CDR3 DNA: TGCGCCAGCAGCCAAGAGGTTGTGGAGTTCTATGGAGGCTACACCTTC
J gene: TRBJ1-2; clone size: once; D gene: TRBD1; V gene: TRBV6-1; CDR3 protein: CASSEYMAGGYLGGYTF; CDR3 DNA: TGTGCCAGCAGTGAATATATGGCAGGGGGTTATCTAGGTGGCTACACCTTC
J gene: TRBJ1-5; clone size: .; D gene: TRBD1; V gene: TRBV19; CDR3 protein: CASSGTGGGPQHF; CDR3 DNA: TGTGCCAGCAGTGGGACAGGTGGTGGGCCCCAGCATTTT
J gene: TRBJ2-7; clone size: few; D gene: .; V gene: TRBV6-6; CDR3 protein: CASSYLGTRREQYF; CDR3 DNA: TGTGCCAGCAGTTACCTCGGCACTAGGCGCGAGCAGTACTTC
J gene: TRBJ2-5; clone size: .; D gene: TRBD1; V gene: TRBV27; CDR3 protein: CASSSPGQGRETQYF; CDR3 DNA: TGTGCCAGCAGTTCCCCGGGACAGGGGAGAGAGACCCAGTACTTC
J gene: TRBJ2-7; clone size: .; D gene: TRBD2; V gene: TRBV13; CDR3 protein: CASSLGLAGYAYEQYF; CDR3 DNA: TGTGCCAGCAGCTTAGGACTAGCGGGGTACGCCTACGAGCAGTACTTC
J gene: TRBJ2-5; clone size: .; D gene: TRBD2; V gene: TRBV4-1; CDR3 protein: CASSHPSFGGYQETQYF; CDR3 DNA: TGCGCCAGCAGCCATCCTAGTTTCGGGGGGTACCAAGAGACCCAGTACTTC
J gene: TRBJ2-7; clone size: .; D gene: TRBD2; V gene: TRBV4-3; CDR3 protein: CASSPPSLGLAVNEQYF; CDR3 DNA: TGCGCCAGCAGCCCCCCGTCATTGGGACTAGCGGTTAACGAGCAGTACTTC
J gene: TRBJ2-1; clone size: .; D gene: .; V gene: TRBV2; CDR3 protein: CASTTESSYNEQFF; CDR3 DNA: TGTGCCAGCACCACAGAGAGCTCCTACAATGAGCAGTTCTTC
J gene: TRBJ1-1; clone size: .; D gene: TRBD1; V gene: TRBV30; CDR3 protein: CAWSGDRVTEAFF; CDR3 DNA: TGTGCCTGGAGTGGGGACAGGGTCACTGAAGCTTTCTTT
J gene: TRBJ1-2; clone size: .; D gene: .; V gene: TRBV5-4; CDR3 protein: CASSLATEGYTF; CDR3 DNA: TGTGCCAGCAGCTTGGCGACTGAGGGCTACACCTTC
J gene: TRBJ1-1; clone size: .; D gene: .; V gene: TRBV5-1; CDR3 protein: CASSLDSGTEAFF; CDR3 DNA: TGCGCCAGCAGCTTGGATTCGGGGACTGAAGCTTTCTTT
J gene: TRBJ2-2; clone size: .; D gene: .; V gene: TRBV29-1; CDR3 protein: CSVERGLNTGELFF; CDR3 DNA: TGCAGCGTTGAAAGGGGATTGAACACCGGGGAGCTGTTTTTT
J gene: TRBJ1-6; clone size: .; D gene: .; V gene: TRBV7-2; CDR3 protein: CASSPLRGPGNSPLHF; CDR3 DNA: TGTGCCAGCAGCCCTCTGAGAGGTCCGGGGAATTCACCCCTCCACTTT
J gene: TRBJ1-1; clone size: .; D gene: .; V gene: TRBV6-1; CDR3 protein: CASSARPRGGNTEAFF; CDR3 DNA: TGTGCCAGCAGTGCTCGACCGCGCGGGGGTAACACTGAAGCTTTCTTT
J gene: TRBJ2-2; clone size: .; D gene: .; V gene: TRBV28; CDR3 protein: CASSLQGQNTGELFF; CDR3 DNA: TGTGCCAGCAGTCTTCAGGGGCAAAACACCGGGGAGCTGTTTTTT
J gene: TRBJ1-1; clone size: .; D gene: TRBD1; V gene: TRBV7-9; CDR3 protein: CASSLQGAVEAFF; CDR3 DNA: TGTGCCAGCAGCTTACAGGGGGCGGTTGAAGCTTTCTTT
J gene: TRBJ2-1; clone size: .; D gene: .; V gene: TRBV20-1; CDR3 protein: CSARGQNEQFF; CDR3 DNA: TGCAGTGCCCGAGGACAAAATGAGCAGTTCTTC